The TCR beta chain under discussion was sequenced for a study of molecular identifiers for immune sequencing clone quantification. Between 20,000 and 1,000,000 sorted cells, with 10%, 30% or 50% RNA, yielded naive CD8 libraries. Sorting isolated naive CD8 T cells as CD8+CD4-CCR7+CD45RA+ events. From the PCR reads, TCRdb called clonotypes with MiXCR, one entry per CDR3 protein. There are more than 450,000 distinct CDR3 sequences in the sample; around 23% occur only once, and around 0.78% lies in the top ten. After removal of 1 base from V and 0 bases from J, the junction contained 11 bases not matched to a gene. The CDR3 covers 20 residues. The germline V gene has CDR1 SEHNR and CDR2 FQNEAQ (reference sequence).

The sequenced material came from naive CD8+ T cells from blood, with Jurkat cell RNA spiked in. As for subset: FACS-sorted CD8+CD4-CCR7+CD45RA+ naive T cells. The sequence derives from a human donor in good health. Some libraries in this study had Jurkat cell RNA spiked in. This sequence joins TRBV7-9 and TRBJ2-6, with 8 bases identical to TRBD1. The CDR3 DNA follows: TGTGCCAGCAGCTTAGTAGAGAGACAGGGGCATAGCTCTGGGGCCAACGTCCTGACTTTC. It encodes CASSLVERQGHSSGANVLTF.